One TCR beta chain is described in this entry. It has no known antigen specificity. Nothing much larger sits one base from this clone, and base qualities are not available. V was cut back by 0 bases and J by 3 bases, leaving a gap of 7 bases between them. Including cysteine and phenylalanine, the CDR3 has 14 amino acids. Just the 42-base CDR3 DNA is kept, in frame starting at base 1. From the germline V gene, CDR1 is SGHTA and CDR2 is FQGNSA. Inclusion was restricted to participants for whom at least one PBMC sample before ART initiation and at least two post-ART samples were available. Treatment was received in the United States of America by all participants with HIV. Before DNA extraction, cryopreserved samples of roughly 0.9-10 million PBMC were thawed and then washed. At the time of the earliest PBMC sample, participants with HIV were aged between roughly 20 and 60 years. Per participant, PBMC samples came from 1-4 timepoints prior to ART initiation and 2-8 timepoints following ART initiation, for a median of 7 samples. Serial HIV viral load, CD4+ T-cell count, ART history and demographic data were obtained for every participant. Genomic DNA was extracted from unsorted PBMC with a Qiagen kit on a QIAcube, with processing performed in batches of 12 samples.

The immunoSEQ hsTCRB v3.0 assay was used at survey level resolution for TRB variable region sequencing. The targeted TRB sequencing depth was about 40,000-55,000 T-cell genomes per sample. Pooled TRB libraries were sequenced on an Illumina MiSeq with a v3 150-cycle kit. From the authors' description of their analysis: Analysis of repertoires was carried out in R inside a reproducible Nextflow workflow spanning QC, data transformation and analysis. LymphoSeq2, an R package for AIRR-Seq data exploration, was used to implement custom analyses. A handful of samples that produced fewer than 5000 total TRB sequences were removed, so some 190 HIV repertoires were analyzed. Of the 188 retained HIV repertoires, almost 60 were collected before and 129 after ART initiation. Repertoires were downsampled to 5000 TRB nucleotide sequences, and summary statistics were averaged over 100 downsampling iterations. Only TRB sequences with CDR3 regions of at least seven amino acids were retained for analysis. Two measures captured diversity: a Shannon entropy-derived clonality score and the Gini coefficient. Repertoire networks linked the top 5000 CDR3 amino acid sequences whenever two sequences differed by an edit distance of one. Antigen specificity groups and MHC restriction were predicted for TRB CDR3 amino acid sequences with GLIPH2. To flag known CMV, EBV, HIV or tissue antigen associations, CDR3 amino acid sequences were matched against VDJdb and McPAS-TCR. Pre-ART, post-ART and control groups were compared with Wilcoxon signed-rank tests and Holm-Bonferroni correction. As stored in TCRdb, this immuneACCESS dataset retains in-frame rearrangements with V and J assigned. A fraction of the clones does not appear; measured against another copy, unresolved V genes explain less than half of the discrepancy, and the remainder lacks a known reason. That table is the source of V, J and clone size, and D and trimming were worked out from the DNA. The sample table holds roughly 5,600 clones, of which more than 70% were seen once. The ten top clones hold about 10% of the sample.

The sample comes from a study of long-term antiretroviral therapy in people with HIV (dated 2022 in TCRdb). About the full investigation: The earliest samples were collected roughly a decade before the 2015 WHO recommendation for immediate ART, at a time when ART was usually postponed until CD4 counts fell. Whether ART initiation and durable HIV suppression were associated with changes in peripheral blood TRB repertoire composition and diversity was tested in a retrospective serial study. A total of roughly 200 cryopreserved PBMC samples came from 25 to 30 adults with confirmed HIV infection and were collected serially over a mean of approximately six years (range 1-12). About 35% of the 30 participants with HIV were female. No cross-contamination during QIAcube processing was shown when test extractions of a monoclonal T-cell line were performed alongside about 30 polyclonal samples. Study-level results and caveats: The repertoire was dominated across all time points by expanded TRB clones identified before ART initiation, although this dominance was seen to fluctuate and to decrease in many PLHIV after ART. Starting ART was linked to a significant rise in TRB diversity, yet even with long-term ART the diversity remained significantly lower than in transplant donor controls. Since PBMC availability was limited, sequencing covered only the TCR beta chain, with no alpha chain pairing. The samples span the years 2004 to 2017, and the ART regimens used may be less effective than current regimens. No data were available on ART adherence, viral resistance or therapy changes, limiting inferences about post-ART repertoire changes. Because pre-ART samples had limited cell numbers, profiling was done on unsorted PBMC rather than on sorted CD4+ and CD8+ T cells. HIV repertoires had narrower CDR3 length ranges than controls, and the network structure suggested an antigen-experienced repertoire that shifted only slightly toward naive after ART.

This specimen was unsorted PBMCs, taken 1.8 years before starting antiretroviral therapy. The rearrangement combines TRBV7-2 with TRBJ2-3, with the D gene too uncertain to name. This TCR was recovered from a man in his forties with HIV. The nucleotide sequence reads TGTGCCAGCAGCTTAGCGCTAATGACAGATACGCAGTATTTT. This yields the protein CASSLALMTDTQYF.